This T cell receptor beta chain derives from a study of T cell repertoires in cytomegalovirus infection. Study overall: Both CMV infection and a matching HLA type were indicated by public TCR beta signatures.

As to this clonotype: Its antigen remains unidentified.

The germline V gene encodes CDR1 SGHVS and CDR2 FQNEAQ. CDR3 length equals 16 residues. Trimming stripped 0 bases from V and 8 bases from J, with 17 bases between. Each CDR3 protein gets one entry after TCRdb re-called the reads with MiXCR. In the table there are about 58,000 distinct CDR3 sequences, over 15% of which are singletons. Sample: CD8+ T cells from cultured PBMCs, taken from culture after CMV antigen stimulation. This TCR was sampled from a human donor in good health (CMV status not recorded). Some clones in this sample may be carry-over from other donors' samples. This chain uses TRBV7-8 with TRBJ2-1; tentative D call: TRBD1 (7 bases). This CDR3 is CASSLARLPGGYEQFF. The CDR3 DNA sequence: TGTGCCAGCAGCTTAGCCCGACTTCCAGGGGGGTATGAGCAGTTCTTC.